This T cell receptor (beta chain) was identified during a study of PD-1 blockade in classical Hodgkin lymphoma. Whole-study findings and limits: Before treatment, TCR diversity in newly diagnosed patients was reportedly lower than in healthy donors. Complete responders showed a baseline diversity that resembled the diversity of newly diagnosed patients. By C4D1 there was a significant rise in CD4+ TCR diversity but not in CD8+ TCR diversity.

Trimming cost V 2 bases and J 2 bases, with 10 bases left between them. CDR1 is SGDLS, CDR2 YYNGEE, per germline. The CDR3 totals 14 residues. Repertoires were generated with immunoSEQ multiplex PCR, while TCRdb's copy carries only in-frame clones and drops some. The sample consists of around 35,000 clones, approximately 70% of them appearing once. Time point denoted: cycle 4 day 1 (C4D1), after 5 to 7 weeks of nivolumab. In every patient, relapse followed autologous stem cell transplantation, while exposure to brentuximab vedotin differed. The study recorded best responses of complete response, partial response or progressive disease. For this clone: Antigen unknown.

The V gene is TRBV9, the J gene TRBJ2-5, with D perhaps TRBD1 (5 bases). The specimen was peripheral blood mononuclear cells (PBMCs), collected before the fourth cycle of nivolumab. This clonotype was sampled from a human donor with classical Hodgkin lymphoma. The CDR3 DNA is TGTGCCAGCAGCGTGTCCCAGGGACAAGAGACCCAGTACTTC. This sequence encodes CASSVSQGQETQYF.